These 9 T cell receptor beta chains were sequenced from one sample in a study of CD8+ T cells in alopecia areata. In each case, RNA was isolated and then reverse transcribed into cDNA as the sequencing template. Measured with immunoSEQ multiplex PCR; TCRdb has only the in-frame clones, and not every one. The table has under 250,000 clones, 50% to 60% seen once; the top ten hold 0.45%. Here the sequenced sample was CD4+ T cells sorted from blood, taken at week 0. The receptors originated from a human donor with alopecia areata.

This clone came up a few times. This rearrangement joins TRBV7-2 to TRBJ2-1; TRBD1 agrees at 9 bases. With 1 base clipped from V and 15 bases from J, the junction kept 4 bases outside the gene matches. The CDR3 consists of 12 residues. CDR1 is SGHTA, CDR2 FQGNSA, per germline. Here the CDR3 reads CASSLGDRVPFF. The CDR3, as DNA: TGTGCCAGCAGCTTAGGGGACAGGGTACCGTTCTTC.

The V and J genes are TRBV6-1 and TRBJ1-2; a possible D gene is TRBD1 (5 bases). The germline V and J ends were trimmed by 1 base and 3 bases, with 21 bases remaining between them. Germline V CDR1 and CDR2: MNHNS, SASEGT. The CDR3 runs 18 residues. Written as DNA, the CDR3 is TGTGCCAGCAGTGAAGTCGTGACAGTCATTCTTCCTTACTATGGCTACACCTTC. Translated: CASSEVVTVILPYYGYTF.

This clone occurred a few times. V and J are TRBV29-1 and TRBJ1-2, with D uncertain. V was clipped by 2 bases and J by 3 bases, with 10 bases between them. The CDR3 runs to 13 residues. CDR1 SQVTM and CDR2 ANQGSEA come from the germline V gene. This chain's CDR3 is CSVERELYYGYTF. CDR3 nucleotides: TGCAGCGTTGAACGGGAGCTCTACTATGGCTACACCTTC.

V and J are TRBV9 and TRBJ2-1, with 11 bases matching TRBD2. This CDR3 comprises 15 residues. J lost 10 bases, V lost 4 bases, and 10 bases had no gene match. Germline V gene sequence: CDR1 SGDLS, CDR2 YYNGEE. CDR3 amino acids: CASSPGTSGTREQFF. The CDR3, as DNA: TGTGCCAGCAGCCCAGGGACTAGCGGCACAAGAGAGCAGTTCTTC.

The V gene is TRBV6-1, the J gene TRBJ2-7; D is perhaps TRBD1 (6 bases). Between the trimmed V and J ends, which lost 4 bases and 2 bases, there was a span of 9 bases. The CDR3 runs to 13 residues. The germline gives CDR1 MNHNS, CDR2 SASEGT. The CDR3 protein is CASSVGTPYEQYF. CDR3 in DNA: TGTGCCAGCAGTGTCGGGACACCCTACGAGCAGTACTTC.

Only one count was recorded for this clone. The chain links TRBV10-3 to TRBJ2-1, with D hard to call. The CDR3 is made up of 13 amino acids. V shed 11 bases and J shed 0 bases, with 11 bases lying between them. Germline-derived CDR1 and CDR2 are ENHRY and SYGVKD. CDR3 sequence: CAGRSSSYNEQFF. In nucleotides, the CDR3 is TGTGCCGGCCGGTCGAGCTCCTACAATGAGCAGTTCTTC.

The chain uses TRBV29-1 and TRBJ1-1; the D is unclear. This CDR3 contains 11 residues. Germline V lookup: CDR1 SQVTM, CDR2 ANQGSEA. Trimming took 7 bases from V and 5 from J, leaving 11 bases between them. CDR3 in amino acids: CSAKRRTEAFF. The CDR3 coding sequence is TGCAGCGCGAAACGGAGGACTGAAGCTTTCTTT.

The chain uses TRBV19 and TRBJ2-7, with TRBD2 as a possible D gene (6 bases). Germline V gene data show CDR1 as LNHDA and CDR2 as SQIVND (reference sequence). This CDR3 contains 13 residues. V lost 5 bases and J lost 7, with 15 bases in between. The chain's CDR3 is CASSSGTLGEQYF. The DNA for the CDR3 is TGTGCCAGTAGTTCCGGGACTCTGGGTGAGCAGTACTTC. Supplemented by reference TRBV19 and TRBJ2-7, the full variable domain reads DGGITQSPKYLFRKEGQNVTLSCEQNLNHDAMYWYRQDPGQGLRLIYYSQIVNDFQKGDIAEGYSVSREKKESFPLTVTSAQKNPTAFYLCASSSGTLGEQYFGPGTRLTVT.

The genes are TRBV29-1 and TRBJ1-2; 9 positions match TRBD1. There are 13 residues in the CDR3. Unmatched junction bases numbered 9, after V lost 7 bases and J lost 6 bases. Germline V gene data show CDR1 as SQVTM and CDR2 as ANQGSEA. The CDR3 DNA reads TGCAGCGAAGGGAGCGGACAGGGGCATGGCTACACCTTC. Translation gives CSEGSGQGHGYTF.